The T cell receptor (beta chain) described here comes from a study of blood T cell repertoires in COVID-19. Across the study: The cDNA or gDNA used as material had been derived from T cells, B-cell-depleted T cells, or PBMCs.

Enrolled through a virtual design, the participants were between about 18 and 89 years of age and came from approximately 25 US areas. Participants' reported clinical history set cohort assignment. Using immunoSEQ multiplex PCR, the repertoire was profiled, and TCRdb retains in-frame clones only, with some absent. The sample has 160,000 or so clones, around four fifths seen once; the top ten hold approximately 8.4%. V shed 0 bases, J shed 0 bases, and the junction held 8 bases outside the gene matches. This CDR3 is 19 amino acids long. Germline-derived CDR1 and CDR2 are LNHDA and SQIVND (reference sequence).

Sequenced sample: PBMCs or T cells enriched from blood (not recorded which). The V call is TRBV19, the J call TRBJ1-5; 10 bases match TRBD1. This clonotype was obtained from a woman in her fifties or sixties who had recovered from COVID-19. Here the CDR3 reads CASSIDLWDRGYSNQPQHF. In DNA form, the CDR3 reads TGTGCCAGTAGTATAGATCTATGGGACAGGGGTTATAGCAATCAGCCCCAGCATTTT.